This T cell receptor beta chain is drawn from a study of lymphopenia after photon versus proton radiotherapy. Study-wide results and caveats: Under photons, naive T cells and diversity fell while effector/memory populations rose. Post-nadir diversity loss with photons came from oligoclonal expansion, particularly CD8+ Temra cells.

The CDR3 spans 16 residues. Trimming removed 4 bases from V and 1 base from J, with 16 bases in between. The germline V gene encodes CDR1 LGHNA and CDR2 YSLEER. Method: immunoSEQ multiplex PCR; TCRdb's copy keeps in-frame clones and lacks some. The sample shows some 30,000 clones, 75% to 90% of them seen only once. Concerning this clone: Its antigen is undetermined.

This specimen consisted of peripheral blood, obtained from a patient treated with photon-based radiotherapy. The receptor's source is a woman aged 45-65 years with pancreatic cancer. This chain connects TRBV4-3 to TRBJ1-1; a weak D match, TRBD1 (5 bases). The CDR3 bases are TGCGCCAGCAGCCCCCAGGGTGCCGGGGAGAACACTGAAGCTTTCTTT. This gives the protein CASSPQGAGENTEAFF.